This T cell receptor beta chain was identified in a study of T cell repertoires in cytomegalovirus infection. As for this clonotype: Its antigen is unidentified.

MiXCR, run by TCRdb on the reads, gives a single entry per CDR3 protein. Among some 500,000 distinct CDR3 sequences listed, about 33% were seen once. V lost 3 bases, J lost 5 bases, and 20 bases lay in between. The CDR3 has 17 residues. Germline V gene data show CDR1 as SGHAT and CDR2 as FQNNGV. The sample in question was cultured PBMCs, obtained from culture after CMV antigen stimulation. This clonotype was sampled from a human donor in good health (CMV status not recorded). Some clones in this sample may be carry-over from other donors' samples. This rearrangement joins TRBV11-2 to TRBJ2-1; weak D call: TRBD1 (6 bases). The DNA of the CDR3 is TGTGCCAGCAGCTTTCCGGGACATCCAACAGTAGACAATGAGCAGTTCTTC. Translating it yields CASSFPGHPTVDNEQFF.